The following is a T cell receptor beta chain sequence with its context. Its antigen is unidentified. J lost 6 bases, V lost 3 bases, and 6 bases had no gene match. Germline values: CDR1 SQVTM, CDR2 ANQGSEA. The CDR3 extends over 13 amino acids. The primer mix had 60 Vbeta and 13 Jbeta primers. The repertoire was sequenced with immunoSEQ multiplex PCR; TCRdb's copy has only in-frame clones and lacks some. The sample contains fewer than 45,000 clones, about two thirds of which appear only once. This specimen comes from a study of cytomegalovirus exposure and HLA in healthy donors. Overall study context: Earlier, 100 million or so unique TCR beta sequences were recovered from around 180 million T cells by an analysis.

General study points: A previous analysis found most TCR beta V segments productive roughly 90% or roughly 30% of the time. In most subjects, TCR beta sequences reportedly gave accurate predictions of HLA-A and HLA-B alleles.

The chain employs TRBV29-1 and TRBJ2-5; 8 bases agree with TRBD2. The clonotype was recovered from a woman under 40 in good health and CMV-seronegative. Sequencing was performed on PBMCs. The CDR3: CSVERTSRKTQYF. CDR3 nucleotides: TGCAGCGTTGAGAGGACTAGCCGAAAGACCCAGTACTTC.